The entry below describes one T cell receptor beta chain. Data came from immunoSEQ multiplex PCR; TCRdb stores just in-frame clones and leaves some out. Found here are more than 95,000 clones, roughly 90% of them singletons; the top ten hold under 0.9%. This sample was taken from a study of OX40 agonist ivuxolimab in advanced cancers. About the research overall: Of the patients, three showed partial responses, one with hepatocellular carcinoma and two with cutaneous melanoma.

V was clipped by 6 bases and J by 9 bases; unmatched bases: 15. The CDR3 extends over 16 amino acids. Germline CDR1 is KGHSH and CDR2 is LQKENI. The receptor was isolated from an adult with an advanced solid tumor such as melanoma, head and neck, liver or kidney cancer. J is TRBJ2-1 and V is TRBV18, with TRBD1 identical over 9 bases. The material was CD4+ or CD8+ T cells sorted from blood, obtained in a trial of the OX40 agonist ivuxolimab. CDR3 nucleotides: TGTGCCAGCTCGCTTAGAAGGGACAGGGCTTTAAGTGAGCAGTTCTTC. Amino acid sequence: CASSLRRDRALSEQFF.